This T cell receptor beta chain originates from a study of a mutant IDH1 vaccine in newly diagnosed glioma. Background on the study: Vaccination of patients was performed eight times, in weeks 1, 3, 5, 7, 11, 15, 19 and 23. General study results and limits: Seemingly, pseudoprogression had no relation to changes in the top peripheral T cell clonotypes.

Profiling relied on immunoSEQ multiplex PCR, and the TCRdb table lists in-frame clones only, not all of them. The sample carries under 70,000 clones, around 81% recorded once. As regards this clone: Its antigen is currently unknown.

Time point of the sample: week 5, during vaccination. A single vaccine dose contained 300 ug of mutant IDH1 20-mer peptide, and topical imiquimod was used with it. The donors had new WHO grade 3 or 4 astrocytomas; these were IDH1-mutant and ATRX-lost. Trimming removed 8 bases from V and 8 bases from J; junction bases left unmatched: 8. The germline V gene has CDR1 MDHEN and CDR2 SYDVKM. The CDR3 has 13 residues. The chain recombines TRBV28 with TRBJ2-1, with TRBD2 identical over 8 bases. The input for sequencing was PBMCs, taken from a glioma patient whose treatment included an IDH1 peptide vaccine. The sequence was obtained from a man younger than 45 with glioma. In nucleotides, the CDR3 is TGTGCCAGCTCGGGACTAGGGCTCGATGAGCAGTTCTTC. It encodes CASSGLGLDEQFF.